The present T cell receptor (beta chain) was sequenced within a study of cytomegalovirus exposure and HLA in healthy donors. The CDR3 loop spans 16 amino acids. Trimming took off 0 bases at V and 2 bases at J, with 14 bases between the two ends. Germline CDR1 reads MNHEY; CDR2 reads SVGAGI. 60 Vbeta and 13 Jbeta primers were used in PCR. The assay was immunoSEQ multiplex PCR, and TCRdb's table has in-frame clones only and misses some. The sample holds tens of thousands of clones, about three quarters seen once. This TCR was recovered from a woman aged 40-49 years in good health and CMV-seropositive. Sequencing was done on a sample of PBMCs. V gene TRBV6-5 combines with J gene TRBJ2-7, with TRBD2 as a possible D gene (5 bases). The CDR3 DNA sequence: TGTGCCAGCAGTTACTCTGCGGGTGGGCAGACCTACGAGCAGTACTTC. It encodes CASSYSAGGQTYEQYF.